This TCR beta chain was observed in a study of blood T cell repertoires in COVID-19. Study-wide background: Acute and convalescent COVID-19 specimens originated in the United States, Italy and Spain. PBMCs, B-cell-depleted T cells, or T cells provided the cDNA or gDNA that made up the material.

As processed by the authors: Amplification of reference gene primers provided the estimated nucleated cell counts. Sequenced by immunoSEQ multiplex PCR; TCRdb stores in-frame clones only, minus some. The V and J calls and clone size were taken over from that table, and D and trimming were inferred from the DNA. In the table there are about 100,000 clones, about 85% of which are singletons. Germline trimming cut 8 bases from V and 1 base from J; bases unmatched to any gene: 5. The CDR3 consists of 14 residues. Germline loops: CDR1 SNHLY, CDR2 FYNNEI. The clonotype was recovered from a man aged 55-75 years with acute or convalescent COVID-19. The chain is built from TRBV2 and TRBJ1-1; TRBD1 aligns across 9 bases. Sequenced input: peripheral blood. CDR3 DNA sequence: TGTGCCAGCGACTTGGACAGGGGGAACACTGAAGCTTTCTTT. Its protein is CASDLDRGNTEAFF.